Listed below are T cell receptor beta chains from one sample, sequenced in a study of T cells in localized non-small cell lung cancer. The table came from immunoSEQ multiplex PCR; TCRdb's copy has only in-frame clones and leaves some out. Altogether under 95,000 clones are present, around 80% being singletons, with the ten largest covering roughly 9%. The input for sequencing was peripheral blood, taken before any cancer treatment. Every receptor here comes from a female donor over 55 with stage I lung adenocarcinoma. The CDR3 runs from the conserved cysteine through the conserved F or W. The order of the fields is clone size, J gene, D gene, V gene, CDR3 protein, CDR3 DNA. D genes are given only for firm matches. Rows may omit the clone size; those that give it use once, few, many or a size class.

>NA|TRBJ2-2|TRBD1|TRBV5-1
CASSSSPGTGRANTGELFF
TGCGCCAGCAGCTCCAGTCCCGGGACAGGGAGGGCGAACACCGGGGAGCTGTTTTTT
>medium-sized|TRBJ1-4|NA|TRBV4-3
CASSYSGAGREKLFF
TGCGCCAGCAGCTACTCAGGGGCGGGGAGGGAAAAACTGTTTTTT
>NA|TRBJ1-2|NA|TRBV4-1
CASSQYRDTNYGYTF
TGCGCCAGCAGCCAGTACCGGGACACGAACTATGGCTACACCTTC
>NA|TRBJ1-1|NA|TRBV19
CASSMMGVGQGAFF
TGTGCCAGTAGTATGATGGGGGTCGGTCAGGGAGCTTTCTTT
>NA|TRBJ1-5|TRBD1|TRBV28
CASSPRQGTGNQPQHF
TGTGCCAGCAGTCCCAGACAGGGGACGGGCAATCAGCCCCAGCATTTT
>NA|TRBJ2-7|TRBD1|TRBV7-3
CASSASRDRGREQYF
TGTGCCAGCAGCGCGAGCCGGGACAGGGGGCGCGAGCAGTACTTC
>NA|TRBJ1-1|NA|TRBV5-4
CASSPTRPRNTEAFF
TGTGCCAGCAGCCCGACGAGACCGCGGAACACTGAAGCTTTCTTT
>NA|TRBJ2-5|TRBD1|TRBV5-4
CASSLGGTGGWETQYF
TGTGCCAGCAGCTTGGGCGGGACAGGGGGTTGGGAGACCCAGTACTTC
>NA|TRBJ1-2|NA|TRBV6-1
CASRPSEWEYGYTF
TGTGCCAGCAGACCGTCGGAGTGGGAGTATGGCTACACCTTC
>NA|TRBJ2-1|TRBD2|TRBV25-1
CASSGGGTYNEQFF
TGTGCCAGCAGTGGCGGGGGTACCTACAATGAGCAGTTCTTC
>NA|TRBJ1-5|NA|TRBV27
CASSLTGTGSNQPQHF
TGTGCCAGCAGTTTAACGGGAACAGGGAGCAATCAGCCCCAGCATTTT
>few|TRBJ2-7|NA|TRBV4-3
CASSQELGPYEQYF
TGCGCCAGCAGCCAAGAATTGGGGCCCTACGAGCAGTACTTC
>NA|TRBJ1-1|TRBD1|TRBV5-4
CASSSEGQVGAFF
TGTGCCAGCAGCTCGGAAGGACAGGTTGGAGCTTTCTTT
>NA|TRBJ2-7|TRBD1|TRBV18
CASSFAGTGGYEQYF
TGTGCCAGCTCATTCGCCGGGACAGGGGGCTACGAGCAGTACTTC
>NA|TRBJ1-5|TRBD1|TRBV5-6
CASSLGQGGSQPQHF
TGTGCCAGCAGCTTGGGACAGGGGGGGAGTCAGCCCCAGCATTTT
>few|TRBJ1-1|NA|TRBV20-1
CSAGNTEAFF
TGCAGTGCTGGGAACACTGAAGCTTTCTTT
>NA|TRBJ2-7|NA|TRBV4-3
CASSQDFGDYEQYF
TGCGCCAGCAGCCAAGATTTCGGAGATTACGAGCAGTACTTC
>NA|TRBJ2-7|TRBD2|TRBV7-2
CASSLALGGTAYEQYF
TGTGCCAGCAGCTTAGCGCTCGGGGGGACGGCCTACGAGCAGTACTTC
>NA|TRBJ1-1|TRBD1|TRBV19
CASSMGTGGTGGTEAFF
TGTGCCAGTAGTATGGGGACAGGGGGAACGGGGGGCACTGAAGCTTTCTTT
>NA|TRBJ2-1|NA|TRBV9
CASKPVTYNEQFF
TGTGCCAGCAAACCCGTAACCTACAATGAGCAGTTCTTC
>NA|TRBJ1-5|NA|TRBV5-8
CASRPIGGQPQHF
TGTGCCAGCAGACCGATAGGGGGTCAGCCCCAGCATTTT
>once|TRBJ2-1|TRBD2|TRBV27
CASQPPGLAGRNEQFF
TGTGCCAGCCAGCCTCCGGGACTAGCGGGTAGAAATGAGCAGTTCTTC
>NA|TRBJ1-2|NA|TRBV19
CASSILGRDYGYTF
TGTGCCAGTAGTATTCTAGGCCGCGACTATGGCTACACCTTC
>NA|TRBJ1-2|NA|TRBV9
CASSVGVGNYGYTF
TGTGCCAGCAGCGTGGGGGTGGGTAACTATGGCTACACCTTC
>NA|TRBJ1-2|NA|TRBV6-6
CASSPGTSDYGYTF
TGTGCCAGCAGTCCCGGGACAAGCGACTATGGCTACACCTTC
>NA|TRBJ2-2|NA|TRBV7-9
CASSLSGELFF
TGTGCCAGCAGCTTATCAGGGGAGCTGTTTTTT
>once|TRBJ2-7|NA|TRBV4-3
CASSQDIEREQYF
TGCGCCAGCAGCCAAGATATCGAGCGCGAGCAGTACTTC
>NA|TRBJ1-4|TRBD1|TRBV5-1
CASSRTGKNEKLFF
TGCGCCAGCAGCAGGACAGGGAAAAATGAAAAACTGTTTTTT
>few|TRBJ2-2|TRBD1|TRBV11-3
CASSSGTGSTGELFF
TGTGCCAGCAGCTCCGGGACAGGGAGTACCGGGGAGCTGTTTTTT
>NA|TRBJ2-3|NA|TRBV19
CAPPSDTQYF
TGTGCCCCCCCCTCGGATACGCAGTATTTT
>NA|TRBJ2-2|TRBD2|TRBV28
CASSLVGRDTGELFF
TGTGCCAGCAGTTTAGTAGGGAGGGACACCGGGGAGCTGTTTTTT
>NA|TRBJ1-2|NA|TRBV19
CASWAGRHPNYGYTF
TGTGCCAGTTGGGCGGGGAGACACCCTAACTATGGCTACACCTTC
>few|TRBJ1-1|NA|TRBV30
CAWSVKGNTEAFF
TGTGCCTGGAGTGTTAAAGGGAACACTGAAGCTTTCTTT
>NA|TRBJ1-2|NA|TRBV30
CAWSRPDSRYTF
TGTGCCTGGAGCCGTCCAGACAGCCGCTACACCTTC
>NA|TRBJ2-1|TRBD2|TRBV7-9
CASSLALLRGDSYNEQFF
TGTGCCAGCAGCTTAGCTCTTTTGCGGGGGGACTCCTACAATGAGCAGTTCTTC
>few|TRBJ2-3|NA|TRBV7-2
CASSLNHRAFRSSTDTQYF
TGTGCCAGCAGCTTAAATCATCGGGCTTTCCGATCTAGCACAGATACGCAGTATTTT
>NA|TRBJ1-2|TRBD1|TRBV18
CASSIGQGVNYGYTF
TGTGCCAGCTCAATTGGACAGGGGGTAAACTATGGCTACACCTTC
>NA|TRBJ2-7|NA|TRBV5-1
CASSLGQQFLEQYF
TGCGCCAGCAGCTTGGGACAGCAGTTTCTCGAGCAGTACTTC
>NA|TRBJ2-7|NA|TRBV10-1
CASRAGGHYEQYF
TGCGCCAGCAGAGCCGGCGGACACTACGAGCAGTACTTC
>NA|TRBJ1-5|NA|TRBV28
CASSFAGGGGNQPQHF
TGTGCCAGCAGTTTCGCGGGCGGGGGGGGCAATCAGCCCCAGCATTTT
>NA|TRBJ1-1|NA|TRBV28
CASAGIRTEAFF
TGTGCCTCGGCGGGCATCCGGACTGAAGCTTTCTTT
>NA|TRBJ1-2|NA|TRBV13
CASSSPGRSNYGYTF
TGTGCCAGCAGCTCACCGGGACGGTCGAACTATGGCTACACCTTC
>NA|TRBJ1-2|NA|TRBV7-6
CASSLDRLGGYTF
TGTGCCAGCAGCCTCGACAGGCTCGGTGGCTACACCTTC
>NA|TRBJ2-3|NA|TRBV9
CASSVADYETDTQYF
TGTGCCAGCAGCGTAGCCGATTACGAAACAGATACGCAGTATTTT
>NA|TRBJ2-5|NA|TRBV6-5
CASSYLEGQTQYF
TGTGCCAGCAGTTACTTAGAAGGCCAGACCCAGTACTTC
>NA|TRBJ1-2|TRBD1|TRBV19
CASSITRTGSGYTF
TGTGCCAGTAGTATAACTCGGACAGGGAGCGGCTACACCTTC
>NA|TRBJ1-2|NA|TRBV11-2
CASSSPRGGAYGYTF
TGTGCCAGCAGCTCGCCTAGGGGGGGGGCCTATGGCTACACCTTC
>NA|TRBJ1-1|NA|TRBV5-4
CASSLGWNTEAFF
TGTGCCAGCAGCTTGGGCTGGAACACTGAAGCTTTCTTT
>NA|TRBJ1-2|NA|TRBV19
CASSRLEGIYGYTF
TGTGCCAGCAGTCGGCTTGAGGGGATCTATGGCTACACCTTC
>NA|TRBJ2-3|TRBD1|TRBV7-2
CASSQGAPPRTQYF
TGTGCCAGCAGCCAGGGGGCCCCGCCCAGGACGCAGTATTTT
>NA|TRBJ2-2|NA|TRBV7-2
CASSRTGELFF
TGTGCCAGCAGCAGAACCGGGGAGCTGTTTTTT
>once|TRBJ2-1|NA|TRBV4-2
CASSRSEAQGNYNEQFF
TGTGCCAGCAGCCGCAGCGAGGCGCAGGGAAACTACAATGAGCAGTTCTTC